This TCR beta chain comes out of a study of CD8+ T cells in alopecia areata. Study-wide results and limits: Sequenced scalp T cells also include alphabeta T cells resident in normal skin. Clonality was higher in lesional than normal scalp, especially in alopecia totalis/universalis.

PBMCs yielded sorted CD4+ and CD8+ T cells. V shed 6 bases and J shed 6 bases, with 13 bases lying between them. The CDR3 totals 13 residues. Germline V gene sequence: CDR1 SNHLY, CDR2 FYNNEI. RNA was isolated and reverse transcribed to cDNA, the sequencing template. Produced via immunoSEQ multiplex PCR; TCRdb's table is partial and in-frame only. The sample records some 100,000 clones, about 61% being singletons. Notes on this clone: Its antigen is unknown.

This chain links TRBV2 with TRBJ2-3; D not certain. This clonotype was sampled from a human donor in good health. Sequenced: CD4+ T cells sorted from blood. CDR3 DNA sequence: TGTGCCAGCAGCCCCCGAGGCAGGGATACGCAGTATTTT. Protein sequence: CASSPRGRDTQYF.